Listed below are T cell receptor beta chains from one sample, sequenced in a study of T cell responses to AZD1222 COVID-19 vaccine. Produced via immunoSEQ multiplex PCR; TCRdb's table is partial and in-frame only. Of approximately 90,000 clones detected, roughly 91% appear once; the ten largest clones hold less than 4%. The sequencing here drew on peripheral blood, taken on day 0 of AZD1222 vaccination. These receptors came from an adult in good health. Both conserved end residues are part of each CDR3. Each record gives: CDR3 DNA, CDR3 protein, CDR3 length, clone size, J gene, D gene, V gene. D genes are given only for firm matches. Where a row states a size, it is once, few, many or the class of an expanded clone; other rows omit it.

CDR3nt: TGTGCCAGCTTAGGGGAAGCGGACACTGAAGCTTTCTTT; CDR3aa: CASLGEADTEAFF; len: 13; abundance: .; j_gene: TRBJ1-1; d_gene: .; v_gene: TRBV19
CDR3nt: TGTGCCAGCAGCTTACGCCGGGAGGACACTGAAGCTTTCTTT; CDR3aa: CASSLRREDTEAFF; len: 14; abundance: .; j_gene: TRBJ1-1; d_gene: .; v_gene: TRBV7-9
CDR3nt: TGTGCCAGCAGTTACGGGGCCGGTGGGCAGCCCCAGCATTTT; CDR3aa: CASSYGAGGQPQHF; len: 14; abundance: .; j_gene: TRBJ1-5; d_gene: .; v_gene: TRBV11-2
CDR3nt: TGTGCCAGCAGCTTAGTGCAGGGTGTCACCGGGGAGCTGTTTTTT; CDR3aa: CASSLVQGVTGELFF; len: 15; abundance: .; j_gene: TRBJ2-2; d_gene: .; v_gene: TRBV7-2
CDR3nt: TGTGCCATCAGTTCAGCGGGGGTCCAGCGGGATGAGCAGTTCTTC; CDR3aa: CAISSAGVQRDEQFF; len: 15; abundance: .; j_gene: TRBJ2-1; d_gene: TRBD2; v_gene: TRBV10-3
CDR3nt: TGTGCCAGCAGTGACCGGGACAGGGAAGTCAATCAGCCCCAGCATTTT; CDR3aa: CASSDRDREVNQPQHF; len: 16; abundance: .; j_gene: TRBJ1-5; d_gene: TRBD1; v_gene: TRBV6-1
CDR3nt: TGTGCCAGCAGTGTCGTCCAGGGATTCTCTGGAAACACCATATATTTT; CDR3aa: CASSVVQGFSGNTIYF; len: 16; abundance: .; j_gene: TRBJ1-3; d_gene: .; v_gene: TRBV2
CDR3nt: TGTGCCAGCTCACCGTCACTTAGGCCGGCTACTGAGAACACCGGGGAGCTGTTTTTT; CDR3aa: CASSPSLRPATENTGELFF; len: 19; abundance: once; j_gene: TRBJ2-2; d_gene: .; v_gene: TRBV18
CDR3nt: TGTGCCAGCAGACCGGACGGCTACGAGCAGTACTTC; CDR3aa: CASRPDGYEQYF; len: 12; abundance: .; j_gene: TRBJ2-7; d_gene: .; v_gene: TRBV28
CDR3nt: TGTGCCAGCAGCTTAACCCCCTGGGAACCCCAGCATTTT; CDR3aa: CASSLTPWEPQHF; len: 13; abundance: .; j_gene: TRBJ1-5; d_gene: .; v_gene: TRBV7-3
CDR3nt: TGTGCCAGCAGCTTGAGCACAGGGTATAACACTGAAGCTTTCTTT; CDR3aa: CASSLSTGYNTEAFF; len: 15; abundance: once; j_gene: TRBJ1-1; d_gene: .; v_gene: TRBV5-8